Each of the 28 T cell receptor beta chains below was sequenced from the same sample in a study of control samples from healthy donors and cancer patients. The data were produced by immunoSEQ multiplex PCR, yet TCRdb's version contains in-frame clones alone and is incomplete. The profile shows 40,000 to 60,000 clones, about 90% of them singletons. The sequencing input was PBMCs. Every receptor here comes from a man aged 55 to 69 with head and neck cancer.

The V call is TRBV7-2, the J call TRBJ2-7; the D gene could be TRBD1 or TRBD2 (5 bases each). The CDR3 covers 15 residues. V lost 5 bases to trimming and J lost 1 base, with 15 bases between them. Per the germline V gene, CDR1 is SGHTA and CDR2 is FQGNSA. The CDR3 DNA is TGTGCCAGCAGCCCAATTGGGACCGTATCCTACGAGCAGTACTTC. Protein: CASSPIGTVSYEQYF.

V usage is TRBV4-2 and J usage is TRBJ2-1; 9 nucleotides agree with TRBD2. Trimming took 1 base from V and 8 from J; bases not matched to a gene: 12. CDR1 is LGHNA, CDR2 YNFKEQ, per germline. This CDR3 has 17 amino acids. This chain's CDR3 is CASSQARLGGGADEQFF. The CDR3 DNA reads TGTGCCAGCAGCCAAGCCCGACTTGGCGGGGGGGCCGATGAGCAGTTCTTC.

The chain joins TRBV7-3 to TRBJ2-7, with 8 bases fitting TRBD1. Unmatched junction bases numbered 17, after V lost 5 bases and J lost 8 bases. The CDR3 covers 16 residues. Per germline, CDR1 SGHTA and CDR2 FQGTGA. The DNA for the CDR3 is TGTGCCAGCAGCCCTCAGACAGGGGCCCCCCCTGTGCAGCAGTACTTC. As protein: CASSPQTGAPPVQQYF.

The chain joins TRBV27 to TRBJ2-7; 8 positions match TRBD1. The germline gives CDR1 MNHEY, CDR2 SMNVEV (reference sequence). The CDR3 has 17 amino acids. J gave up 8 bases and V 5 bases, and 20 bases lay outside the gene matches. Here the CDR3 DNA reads TGTGCCAGCAGTCCACCCGACAGGGGTGTATATTTGCGCAAGCAGTACTTC. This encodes CASSPPDRGVYLRKQYF.

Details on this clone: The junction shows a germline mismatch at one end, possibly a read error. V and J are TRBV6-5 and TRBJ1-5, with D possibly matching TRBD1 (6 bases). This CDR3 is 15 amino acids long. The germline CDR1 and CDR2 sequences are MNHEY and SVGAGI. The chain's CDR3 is CAGSLQGISNQPQHF. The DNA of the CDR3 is TGTGCCGGCAGTTTACAGGGAATTAGCAATCAGCCCCAGCATTTT.

As DNA, the CDR3 is TGTGCCAGCAGTACAGGGCAGGGGACTGAAGCTTTCTTT. It translates to CASSTGQGTEAFF. The V call is TRBV2, the J call TRBJ1-1; possibly TRBD1 for D (6 bases). There are 13 residues in the CDR3. Germline V gene data show CDR1 as SNHLY and CDR2 as FYNNEI. Deletions cut 5 bases from V and 5 bases from J, with 12 bases between. Based on the CDR3 plus reference TRBV2 and TRBJ1-1, the full variable domain is EPEVTQTPSHQVTQMGQEVILRCVPISNHLYFYWYRQILGQKVEFLVSFYNNEISEKSEIFDDQFSVERPDGSNFTLKIRSTKLEDSAMYFCASSTGQGTEAFFGQGTRLTVV.

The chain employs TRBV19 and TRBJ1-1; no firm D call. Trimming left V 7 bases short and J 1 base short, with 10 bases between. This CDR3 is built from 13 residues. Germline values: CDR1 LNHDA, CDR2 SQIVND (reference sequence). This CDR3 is CASIGQANTEAFF. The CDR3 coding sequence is TGTGCCAGTATTGGGCAGGCGAACACTGAAGCTTTCTTT.

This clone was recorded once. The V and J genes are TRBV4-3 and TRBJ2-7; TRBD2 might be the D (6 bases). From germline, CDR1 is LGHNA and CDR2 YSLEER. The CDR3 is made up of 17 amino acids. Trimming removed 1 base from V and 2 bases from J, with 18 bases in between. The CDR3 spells CASSQAAIQEGAYEQYF. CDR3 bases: TGCGCCAGCAGCCAAGCTGCCATTCAGGAGGGAGCCTACGAGCAGTACTTC.

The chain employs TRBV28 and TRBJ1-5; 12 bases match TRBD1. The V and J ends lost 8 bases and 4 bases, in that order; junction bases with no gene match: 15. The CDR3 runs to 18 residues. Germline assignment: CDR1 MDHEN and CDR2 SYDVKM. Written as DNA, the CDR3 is TGTGCCAGCGGCCGAACCGGGACAGGGGGCGTGGGAAATCAGCCCCAGCATTTT. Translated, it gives CASGRTGTGGVGNQPQHF.

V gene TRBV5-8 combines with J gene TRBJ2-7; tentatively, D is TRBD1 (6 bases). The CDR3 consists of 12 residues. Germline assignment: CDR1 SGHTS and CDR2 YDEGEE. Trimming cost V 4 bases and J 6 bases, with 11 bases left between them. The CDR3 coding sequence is TGTGCCAGCAGCGACAGGTCGGCCGAGCAGTACTTC. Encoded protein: CASSDRSAEQYF.

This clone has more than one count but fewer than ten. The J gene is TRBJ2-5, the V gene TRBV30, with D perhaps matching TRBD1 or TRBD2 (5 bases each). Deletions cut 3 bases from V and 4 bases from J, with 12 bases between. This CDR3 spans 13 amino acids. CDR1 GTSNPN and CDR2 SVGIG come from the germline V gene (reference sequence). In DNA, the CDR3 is TGTGCCTGGAGAAGAGGGGCCGGAGAGACCCAGTACTTC. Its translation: CAWRRGAGETQYF.

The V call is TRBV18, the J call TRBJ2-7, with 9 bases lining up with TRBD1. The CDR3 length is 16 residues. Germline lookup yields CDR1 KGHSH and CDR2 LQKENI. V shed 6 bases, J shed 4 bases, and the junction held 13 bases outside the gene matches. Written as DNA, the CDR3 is TGTGCCAGCTCCCAGTATAGCACAGGGGGCCGGTACGAGCAGTACTTC. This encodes CASSQYSTGGRYEQYF.

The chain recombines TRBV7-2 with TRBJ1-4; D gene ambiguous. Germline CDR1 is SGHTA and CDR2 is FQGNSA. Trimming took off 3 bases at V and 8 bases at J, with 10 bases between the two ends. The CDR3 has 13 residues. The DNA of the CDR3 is TGTGCCAGCAGCTTGAACCCGAGGGAAAAACTGTTTTTT. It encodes CASSLNPREKLFF.

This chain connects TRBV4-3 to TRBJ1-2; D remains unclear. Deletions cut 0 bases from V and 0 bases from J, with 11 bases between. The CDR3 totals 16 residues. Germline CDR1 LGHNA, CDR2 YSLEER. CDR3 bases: TGCGCCAGCAGCCAAGATTTCCCGGGATCTAACTATGGCTACACCTTC. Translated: CASSQDFPGSNYGYTF.

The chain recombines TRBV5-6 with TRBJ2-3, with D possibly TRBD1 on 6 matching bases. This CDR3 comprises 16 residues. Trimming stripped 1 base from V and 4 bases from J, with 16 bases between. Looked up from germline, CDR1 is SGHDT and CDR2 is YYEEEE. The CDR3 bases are TGTGCCAGCAGCTTGCTCTTTACAGGGCGAGCAGATACGCAGTATTTT. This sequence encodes CASSLLFTGRADTQYF.

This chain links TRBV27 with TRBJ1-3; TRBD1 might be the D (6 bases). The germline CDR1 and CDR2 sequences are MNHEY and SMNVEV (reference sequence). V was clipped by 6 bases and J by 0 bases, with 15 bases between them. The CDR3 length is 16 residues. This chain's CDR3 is CASSFSGAGSGNTIYF. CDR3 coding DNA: TGTGCCAGCAGCTTTTCGGGGGCTGGCTCTGGAAACACCATATATTTT.

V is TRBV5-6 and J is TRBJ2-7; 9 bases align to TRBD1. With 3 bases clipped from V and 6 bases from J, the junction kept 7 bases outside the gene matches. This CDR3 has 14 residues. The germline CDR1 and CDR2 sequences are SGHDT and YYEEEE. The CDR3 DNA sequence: TGTGCCAGCAGCTCCGGGACAGGGTTTGGCGAGCAGTACTTC. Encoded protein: CASSSGTGFGEQYF.

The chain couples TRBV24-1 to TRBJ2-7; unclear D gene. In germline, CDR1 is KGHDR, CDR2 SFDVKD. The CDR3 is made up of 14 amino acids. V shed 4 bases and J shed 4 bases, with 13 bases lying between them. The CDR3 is CATSELGITYEQYF. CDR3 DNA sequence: TGTGCCACCAGTGAGCTTGGCATTACGTACGAGCAGTACTTC.

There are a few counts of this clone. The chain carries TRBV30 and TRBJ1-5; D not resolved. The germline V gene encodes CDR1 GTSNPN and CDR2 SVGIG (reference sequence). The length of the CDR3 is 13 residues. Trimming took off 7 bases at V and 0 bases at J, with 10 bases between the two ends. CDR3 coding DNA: TGTGCCTACCGGGCTAATAGCAATCAGCCCCAGCATTTT. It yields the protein CAYRANSNQPQHF.

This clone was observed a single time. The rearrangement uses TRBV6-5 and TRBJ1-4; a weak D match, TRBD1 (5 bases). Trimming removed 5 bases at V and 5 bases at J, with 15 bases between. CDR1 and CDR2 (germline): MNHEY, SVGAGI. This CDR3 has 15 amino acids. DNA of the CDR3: TGTGCCAGCAGTAAGGGCCAGGGCCTAAATGAAAAACTGTTTTTT. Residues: CASSKGQGLNEKLFF.

Here the CDR3 DNA reads TGTGCCAGCAACAAGGGACAGGCCACCTATGGCTACACCTTC. Translated, it gives CASNKGQATYGYTF. V is TRBV5-4 and J is TRBJ1-2, with TRBD1 identical over 8 bases. Germline CDR1 and CDR2: SGHNT and YYREEE (reference sequence). The V segment lost 6 bases and the J segment 4 bases; nucleotides outside the gene matches: 8. The CDR3 loop spans 14 amino acids.

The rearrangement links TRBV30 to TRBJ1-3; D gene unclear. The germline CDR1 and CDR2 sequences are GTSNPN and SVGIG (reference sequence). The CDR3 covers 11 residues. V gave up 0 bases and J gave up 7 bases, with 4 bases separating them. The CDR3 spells CAWSVENTIYF. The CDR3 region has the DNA TGTGCCTGGAGTGTGGAGAACACCATATATTTT.

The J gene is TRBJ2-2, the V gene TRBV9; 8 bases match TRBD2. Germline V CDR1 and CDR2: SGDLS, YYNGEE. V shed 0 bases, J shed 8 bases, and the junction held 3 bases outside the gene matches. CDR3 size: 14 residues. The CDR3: CASSVASGRGELFF. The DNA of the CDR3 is TGTGCCAGCAGCGTAGCGAGCGGGAGAGGGGAGCTGTTTTTT.

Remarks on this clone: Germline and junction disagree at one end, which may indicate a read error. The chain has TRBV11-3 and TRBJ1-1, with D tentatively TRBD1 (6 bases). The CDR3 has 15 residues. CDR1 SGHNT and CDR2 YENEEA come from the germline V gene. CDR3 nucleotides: TGTGCCAGCAGCTTAGGAGGGGGGACCAACACTAAAGCTTTCTTT. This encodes CASSLGGGTNTKAFF.

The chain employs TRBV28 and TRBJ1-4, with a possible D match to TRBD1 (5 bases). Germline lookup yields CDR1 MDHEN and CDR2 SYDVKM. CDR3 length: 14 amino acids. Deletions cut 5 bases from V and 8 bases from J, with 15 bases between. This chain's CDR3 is CASSPHSGGEKLFF. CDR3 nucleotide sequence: TGTGCCAGCAGTCCTCACTCGGGGGGAGAAAAACTGTTTTTT.

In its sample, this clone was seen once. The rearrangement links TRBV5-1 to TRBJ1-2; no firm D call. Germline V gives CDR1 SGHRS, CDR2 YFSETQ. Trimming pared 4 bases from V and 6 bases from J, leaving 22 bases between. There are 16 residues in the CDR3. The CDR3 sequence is CASSHQPKDPLDGYTF. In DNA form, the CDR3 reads TGCGCCAGCAGCCACCAACCGAAAGACCCTCTCGATGGCTACACCTTC. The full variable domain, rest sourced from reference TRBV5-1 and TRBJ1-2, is KAGVTQTPRYLIKTRGQQVTLSCSPISGHRSVSWYQQTPGQGLQFLFEYFSETQRNKGNFPGRFSGRQFSNSRSEMNVSTLELGDSALYLCASSHQPKDPLDGYTFGSGTRLTVV.

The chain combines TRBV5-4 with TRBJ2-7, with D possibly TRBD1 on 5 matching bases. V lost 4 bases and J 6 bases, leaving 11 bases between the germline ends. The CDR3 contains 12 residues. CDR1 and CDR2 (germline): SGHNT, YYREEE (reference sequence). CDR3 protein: CASSLGQGEQYF. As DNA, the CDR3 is TGTGCCAGCAGCCTAGGACAAGGCGAGCAGTACTTC.

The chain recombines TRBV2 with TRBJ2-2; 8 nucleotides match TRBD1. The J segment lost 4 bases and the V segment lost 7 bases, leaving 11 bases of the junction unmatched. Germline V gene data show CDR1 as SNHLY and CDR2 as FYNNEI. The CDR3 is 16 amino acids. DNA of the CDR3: TGTGCCAGCAAGTTAGAGACAGGGGCGAGCACCGGGGAGCTGTTTTTT. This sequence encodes CASKLETGASTGELFF.